Each of the 6 T cell receptor beta chains below was sequenced from the same sample in a study of blood T cell repertoires in COVID-19. This table comes from immunoSEQ multiplex PCR, and its TCRdb copy is limited to in-frame clones, with some not included. The sample lists 100,000 to 150,000 clones, about 81% occurring once. The specimen sequenced was peripheral blood. All receptors come from a woman of 80 years or more with acute or convalescent COVID-19.

The chain uses TRBV11-2 and TRBJ1-2; D is undetermined. CDR1 is SGHAT and CDR2 is FQNNGV in the germline V gene. The ends were cut back, 5 bases at V and 3 bases at J, with 10 bases in the middle. CDR3 length equals 13 residues. This chain's CDR3 is CASSPRVDYGYTF. The CDR3 DNA is TGTGCCAGCAGCCCTCGGGTCGACTATGGCTACACCTTC.

V and J are TRBV19 and TRBJ1-4; D is possibly TRBD1 (5 bases). CDR1 and CDR2 from the germline V gene are LNHDA and SQIVND (reference sequence). The CDR3 is 15 residues long. Deletions cut 7 bases from V and 3 bases from J, with 15 bases between. The CDR3 spells CASTTLGLSNEKLFF. The CDR3 DNA reads as TGTGCCAGTACTACATTGGGGCTGTCTAATGAAAAACTGTTTTTT.

The chain recombines TRBV5-5 with TRBJ2-3, with TRBD2 matching 14 bases. V shed 0 bases, J shed 3 bases, and the junction held 3 bases outside the gene matches. Germline loops: CDR1 SGHKS, CDR2 YYEKEE (reference sequence). The CDR3 sequence is 17 residues long. The CDR3 protein is CASSLAGTSGGTDTQYF. CDR3 nucleotides: TGTGCCAGCAGCTTGGCTGGGACTAGCGGGGGAACAGATACGCAGTATTTT.

This clone appeared a few times. This chain connects TRBV7-7 to TRBJ2-5, with TRBD2 identical over 7 bases. The CDR3 runs 15 residues. With 7 bases clipped from V and 3 bases from J, the junction kept 11 bases outside the gene matches. The germline V gene has CDR1 SSHAT and CDR2 FNYEAQ (reference sequence). The CDR3: CASTPVGGFKETQYF. The CDR3 coding sequence is TGTGCCAGCACCCCCGTGGGGGGGTTCAAAGAGACCCAGTACTTC.

This chain joins TRBV27 and TRBJ2-1; TRBD2 matches at 12 bases. Per germline, CDR1 MNHEY and CDR2 SMNVEV (reference sequence). CDR3 length: 15 amino acids. V shed 7 bases, J shed 4 bases, and the junction held 5 bases outside the gene matches. CDR3 sequence reads: CASTPTSGGYNEQFF. DNA of the CDR3: TGTGCCAGCACTCCAACTAGCGGGGGGTACAATGAGCAGTTCTTC.

The rearrangement links TRBV18 to TRBJ1-5; 9 bases are a match to TRBD1. The CDR3 is made up of 15 amino acids. Germline V gene data show CDR1 as KGHSH and CDR2 as LQKENI. V shed 4 bases, J shed 6 bases, and the junction held 7 bases outside the gene matches. In DNA form, the CDR3 reads TGTGCCAGCTCACTAGAACAGGGGGCAAGTCAGCCCCAGCATTTT. The encoded protein is CASSLEQGASQPQHF.